The clone carrying this T cell receptor (beta chain) is classed as medium-sized (0.01 to 0.1%). The source of the sample is a study of HIV-infected children after antiretroviral therapy interruption. The treatment: PENTA 11 planned treatment interruption arm or continuous ART arm. Memory CD8+ CD45RO+ CD45RA- T cells were sorted from thawed PBMCs. This CDR3 is built from 16 residues. J gave up 6 bases and V 6 bases, and 10 bases lay outside the gene matches. Per germline, CDR1 MNHEY and CDR2 SMNVEV (reference sequence). RNA-based 3' RACE libraries used unique molecular identifiers. MiXCR, applied by TCRdb to the 3' RACE reads, yields one record per CDR3 protein. Among thousands of distinct CDR3 sequences, more than 4% were seen once, and the ten largest hold around a quarter.

The sample here was CD45RO+ CD8+ T cells from PBMCs, pooled from several time points, taken from a donor given antiretroviral therapy, either interrupted or continuous. As for subset: memory CD8+ CD45RO+ CD45RA- T cells. This chain connects TRBV27 to TRBJ2-5; 13 nucleotides align to TRBD2. The origin of this receptor is a pool of human donors with HIV. For the CDR3, the DNA is TGTGCCAGCAGCAGCGGACTAGCGGGAGCTTCGCAGACCCAGTACTTC. Its translation: CASSSGLAGASQTQYF.